This TCR beta chain was recovered during a study of blood T cell repertoires in COVID-19. Across the whole study: Specimens from acute and convalescent COVID-19 originated in the United States, Italy and Spain.

For recovered donors of Cohort 3, there were two negative PCRs, clearance, or symptom resolution. Clones were sequenced by immunoSEQ multiplex PCR, and TCRdb holds only the in-frame ones, with some missing. This sample has about 150,000 clones, with 86% found just once. V lost 7 bases and J lost 2; bases outside the gene matches: 6. Germline CDR1 reads MNHEY; CDR2 reads SVGAGI. The CDR3 is 14 residues long. The rearrangement joins TRBV6-5 to TRBJ2-7; 9 bases are a match to TRBD1. Input material: PBMCs or T cells enriched from blood (not recorded which). This sequence originates from a man aged 45-65 years who had recovered from COVID-19. Written as DNA, the CDR3 is TGTGCCAGCAAGGGCCGGGACAGGGCCTACGAGCAGTACTTC. Residues: CASKGRDRAYEQYF.